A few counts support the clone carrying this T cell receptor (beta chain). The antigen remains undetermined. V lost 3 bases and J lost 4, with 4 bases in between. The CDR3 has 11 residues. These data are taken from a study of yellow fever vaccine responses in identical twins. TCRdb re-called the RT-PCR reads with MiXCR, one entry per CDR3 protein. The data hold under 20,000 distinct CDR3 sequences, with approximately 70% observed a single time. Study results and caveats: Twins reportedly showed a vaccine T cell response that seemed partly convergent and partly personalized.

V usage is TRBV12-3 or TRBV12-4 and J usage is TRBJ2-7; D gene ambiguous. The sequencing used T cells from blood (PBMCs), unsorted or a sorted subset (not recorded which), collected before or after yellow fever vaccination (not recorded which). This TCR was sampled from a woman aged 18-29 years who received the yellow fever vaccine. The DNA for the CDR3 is TGTGCCAGCAGTTTGGTGTACGAGCAGTACTTC. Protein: CASSLVYEQYF.